This TCR beta chain is from a study of control samples from healthy donors and cancer patients (dated by TCRdb to between 2020 and 2021). The junction shows trimming of 4 bases on V and 6 bases on J, plus 15 bases between the germline ends. Including the terminal cysteine and phenylalanine, the CDR3 comprises 14 residues. Only the CDR3 portion is preserved as DNA: 42 bases, with reading frame beginning at the first base. CDR1 and CDR2, looked up from the germline V gene, are MDHEN and SYDVKM. Receptor amplification or capture employed the immunoSEQ multiplex PCR assay. The table comes from immuneACCESS by way of TCRdb, which keeps in-frame sequences with V and J called. Part of the clones is missing from these tables; in studies checked, under half for an unresolved V gene and the rest for unknown reasons. This sample holds about 59,000 clones; around 87% were observed only once. The ten largest clones capture about 13% of the sample.

A remark on this clone: The target of this receptor is not known. Per-base quality was not reported, and no clone a single base away is much larger than it.

The sample was PBMCs. The clonotype originates from a woman in her fifties or sixties with lung cancer. The receptor chain draws on TRBV28 and TRBJ1-2, with the D gene not confidently named. The nucleotide sequence is TGTGCCAGCAGTTCCCCTCAGGAGTCAAATGGCTACACCTTC. Its product reads: CASSSPQESNGYTF.